This T cell receptor (beta chain) was sequenced in a study of regulatory T cells in long-lasting Graves disease. Building the TCR beta libraries relied on iRepertoire HTBI primers, and CDR3 regions underwent Arm-PCR. TCRdb fed the multiplex PCR reads into MiXCR, producing one record per CDR3 protein. The table records roughly 500,000 distinct CDR3 sequences, 13% of them present only once. Sample time point: newly diagnosed GD, antithyroid drugs for less than 3 months. The TCR library was made from RNA that had been extracted from PBMCs in TRIzol. This CDR3 spans 15 amino acids. The V gene's germline CDR1 is WSHSY and CDR2 SAAADI. V was shortened by 3 bases and J by 0 bases, with 10 bases between the two germline ends. A further study also used this sample, focusing on T cells in Graves' hyperthyroidism and ophthalmopathy.

The starting material was peripheral blood mononuclear cells (PBMCs), obtained at new diagnosis, from a patient treated with antithyroid drugs. The clonotype originates from a man aged 25-40 years with Graves disease. The chain couples TRBV10-2 to TRBJ2-3; tentatively, D is TRBD1 (6 bases). CDR3 sequence reads: CASSETGRSTDTQYF. CDR3 coding DNA: TGCGCCAGCAGTGAAACAGGGCGGAGCACAGATACGCAGTATTTT.